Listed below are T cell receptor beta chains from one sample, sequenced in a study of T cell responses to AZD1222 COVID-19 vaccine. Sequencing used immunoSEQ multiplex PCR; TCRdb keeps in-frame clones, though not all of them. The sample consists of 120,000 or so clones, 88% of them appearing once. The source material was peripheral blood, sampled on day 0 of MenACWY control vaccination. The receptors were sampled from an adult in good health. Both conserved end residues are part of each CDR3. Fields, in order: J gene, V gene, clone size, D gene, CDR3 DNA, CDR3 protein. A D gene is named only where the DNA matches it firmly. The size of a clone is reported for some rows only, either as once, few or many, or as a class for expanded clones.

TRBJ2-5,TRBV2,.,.,TGTGCCAGCAGTGAACTAGGGAGGATAGAGACCCAGTACTTC,CASSELGRIETQYF
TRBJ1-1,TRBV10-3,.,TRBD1,TGTGCCATCAGGGGACAGCAAGTTACGACTGAAGCTTTCTTT,CAIRGQQVTTEAFF
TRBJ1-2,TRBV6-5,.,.,TGTGCCAGCAGTTACTCGAGTTTCGGGGTCGGCTATGGCTACACCTTC,CASSYSSFGVGYGYTF
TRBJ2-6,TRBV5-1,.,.,TGCGCCAGCAGCTCAGGTGGCTCTGGGGCCAACGTCCTGACTTTC,CASSSGGSGANVLTF
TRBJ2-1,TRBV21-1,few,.,TGTGCCAGCAGCGCATGGCTGGGTAGCGGGAGGTTCTACAATGAGCAGTTCTTC,CASSAWLGSGRFYNEQFF
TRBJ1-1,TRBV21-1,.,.,TGTGCCAGCAGCAAAGTGGGCCCTGAAGCTTTCTTT,CASSKVGPEAFF
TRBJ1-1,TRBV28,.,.,TGTGCCAGCAGTTTCGTAGGTGGGAAAGCTTTCTTT,CASSFVGGKAFF
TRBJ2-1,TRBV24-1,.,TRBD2,TGTGCCACCAGTGAGCCTAGCGGGCCCTACAATGAGCAGTTCTTC,CATSEPSGPYNEQFF
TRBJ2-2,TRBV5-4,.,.,TGTGCCAGCAGCTTGAATTTTGCGGGGACGTCCGGGGAGCTGTTTTTT,CASSLNFAGTSGELFF
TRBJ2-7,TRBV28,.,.,TGTGCCAGCAGCACCTTAGAAGAGCAGTACTTC,CASSTLEEQYF
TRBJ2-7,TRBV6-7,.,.,TGTGCCAGCAGTTACTCGACTGGGGGGCAAAACTCCTACGAGCAGTACTTC,CASSYSTGGQNSYEQYF
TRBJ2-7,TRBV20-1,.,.,TGCAGTGCTAGTAGCAGGCTCGGGAACTACGAGCAGTACTTC,CSASSRLGNYEQYF
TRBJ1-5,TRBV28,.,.,TGTGCCAGCAGTTTGTTGGGGGTTGGCAATCAGCCCCAGCATTTT,CASSLLGVGNQPQHF
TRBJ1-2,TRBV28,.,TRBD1,TGTGCCAGCAGAGGACAGGGGGAGGGCTATGGCTACACCTTC,CASRGQGEGYGYTF
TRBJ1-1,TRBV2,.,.,TGTGCCAGCAGTTACAAGAACACTGAAGCTTTCTTT,CASSYKNTEAFF
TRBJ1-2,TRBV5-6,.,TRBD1,TGTGCCAGCAGCTTCGGGACAGGGAACTATGGCTACACCTTC,CASSFGTGNYGYTF
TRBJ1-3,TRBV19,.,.,TGTGCCAGTAGGACAATCTCTGGAAACACCATATATTTT,CASRTISGNTIYF
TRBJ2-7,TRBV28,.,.,TGTGCCAGCAGTTTAGGACAAATTTCCGACTCCTACGAGCAGTACTTC,CASSLGQISDSYEQYF
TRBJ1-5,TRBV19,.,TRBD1,TGTGCCAGTAGTATAAGGGACAGGGGTAGCAATCAGCCCCAGCATTTT,CASSIRDRGSNQPQHF
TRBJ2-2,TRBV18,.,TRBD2,TGTGCCAGCTCACTCCAAACTAGCGGGAGGGCCTGGAACACCGGGGAGCTGTTTTTT,CASSLQTSGRAWNTGELFF
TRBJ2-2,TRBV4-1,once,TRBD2,TGCGCCAGCAGCCAAGCATCTAGCGGGTACGCGAACACCGGGGAGCTGTTTTTT,CASSQASSGYANTGELFF
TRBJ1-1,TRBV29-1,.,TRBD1,TGCAGCGTTGAGGCACGGGGACAGCAGGGCACTGAAGCTTTCTTT,CSVEARGQQGTEAFF
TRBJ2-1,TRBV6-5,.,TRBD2,TGTGCCAGCAGTTACTCGGGCCTAGCGGCCTACAATGAGCAGTTCTTC,CASSYSGLAAYNEQFF
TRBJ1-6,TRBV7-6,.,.,TGTGCCAGCAGTTTAGCCGGGTCCTATAATTCACCCCTCCACTTT,CASSLAGSYNSPLHF
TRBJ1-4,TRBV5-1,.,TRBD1,TGCGCCAGCAGCGCCGGGACAGGGTTGCGCGAAAAACTGTTTTTT,CASSAGTGLREKLFF
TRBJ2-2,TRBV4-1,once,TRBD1,TGCGCCAGCAGCGAGAACTCCGGGACAGGGGGCCGGTCATCCGGGGAGCTGTTTTTT,CASSENSGTGGRSSGELFF
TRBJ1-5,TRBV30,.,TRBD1,TGTGCCTGGAGGGATAGGACAGGGGTCCTTCAGCCCCAGCATTTT,CAWRDRTGVLQPQHF
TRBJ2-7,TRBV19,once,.,TGTGCCAGTAGTAGGCTAGGTCTAAACGAGCAGTACTTC,CASSRLGLNEQYF
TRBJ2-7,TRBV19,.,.,TGTGCCAGTAGTACCCCTGGGAAGGGCCCCTACGAGCAGTACTTC,CASSTPGKGPYEQYF
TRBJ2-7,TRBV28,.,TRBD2,TGTGCCATCTTGGGTATAGCGGGAAGCTCCTACGAGCAGTACTTC,CAILGIAGSSYEQYF
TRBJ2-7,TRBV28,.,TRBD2,TGTGCCAGCTGCCAACGGTGGCTAGCGGGAGGACATAAGAGCTCCTACGAGCAGTACTTC,CASCQRWLAGGHKSSYEQYF
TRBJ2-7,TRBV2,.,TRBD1,TGTGCCAGCAGTGAAGCGCGGGGGACAGGGTTCCACGAGCAGTACTTC,CASSEARGTGFHEQYF
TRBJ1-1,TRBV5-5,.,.,TGTGCCAGCAGCCTGCGACAGGCCAACACTGAAGCTTTCTTT,CASSLRQANTEAFF
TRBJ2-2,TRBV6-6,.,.,TGTGCCAGCATCTCCAATAAACCCGGGGAGCTGTTTTTT,CASISNKPGELFF
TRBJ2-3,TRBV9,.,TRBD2,TGTGCCAGCAGCATAACAGCGGGGGGCACAGATACGCAGTATTTT,CASSITAGGTDTQYF
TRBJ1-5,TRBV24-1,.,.,TGTGCCACCAAGGGGGAAGGACTATCGCCCCAGCATTTT,CATKGEGLSPQHF
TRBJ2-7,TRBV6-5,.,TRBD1,TGTGCCAGCAGTTACGTGGCGGGACAGGTAACGGACGAGCAGTACTTC,CASSYVAGQVTDEQYF
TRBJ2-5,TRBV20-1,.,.,TGCAGGGGCGGCCCGCAAGAGACCCAGTACTTC,CRGGPQETQYF
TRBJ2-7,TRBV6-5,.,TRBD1,TGTGCCAGCAGTCCCGGGACAGGGGGCACCTACGAGCAGTACTTC,CASSPGTGGTYEQYF
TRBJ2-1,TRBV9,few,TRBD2,TGTGCCAGCAGCCGGGGGGGCGGGAGCTATGAGCAGTTCTTC,CASSRGGGSYEQFF
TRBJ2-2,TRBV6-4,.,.,TGTGCCAGCAGTGACGGGACGGGTAGCACCGGGGAGCTGTTTTTT,CASSDGTGSTGELFF
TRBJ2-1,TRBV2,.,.,TGTGCCAGCAGGGACCCGACTCCAACCTGGAATGAGCAGTTCTTC,CASRDPTPTWNEQFF
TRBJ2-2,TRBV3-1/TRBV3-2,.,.,TGTGCCAGCAGCTCTCCGGGACGAAACACCGGGGAGCTGTTTTTT,CASSSPGRNTGELFF
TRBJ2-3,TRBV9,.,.,TGTGCCAGCAGCCCCTGGAAAGGAGCAGATACGCAGTATTTT,CASSPWKGADTQYF
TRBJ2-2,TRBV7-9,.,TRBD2,TGTGCCAGCAGCGCCGCCCTAGCGGGAGCCACCGGGGAGCTGTTTTTT,CASSAALAGATGELFF
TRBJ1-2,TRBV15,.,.,TGTGCCACCAGCAGGGACACCGATAACTATGGCTACACCTTC,CATSRDTDNYGYTF
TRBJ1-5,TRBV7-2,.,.,TGTGCCAGCAGGCGTACTGGCGGGGGGCTTCAGCCCCAGCATTTT,CASRRTGGGLQPQHF
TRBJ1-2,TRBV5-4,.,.,TGTGCCAGCAGCTTGGGGGGAATCTATGGCTACACCTTC,CASSLGGIYGYTF
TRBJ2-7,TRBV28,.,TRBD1,TGTGCCAGCAGTTTAACAGGGGACAGGGGGACTATCCGACGCCCCTACGAGCAGTACTTC,CASSLTGDRGTIRRPYEQYF
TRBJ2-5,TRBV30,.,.,TGTGCCTGGAGCCCCGGTTCTGAGACCCAGTACTTC,CAWSPGSETQYF
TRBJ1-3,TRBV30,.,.,TGTGCCTGGAGTGCAGGGGTCTCTGGAAACACCATATATTTT,CAWSAGVSGNTIYF
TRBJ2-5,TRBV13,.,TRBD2,TGTGCCAGCAGCTTAGGCGGCTCCCCGGGACTAGCGGGAGAGACCCAGTACTTC,CASSLGGSPGLAGETQYF
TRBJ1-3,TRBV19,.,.,TGTGCCAGTATGTGGCAGAGCTCTGGAAACACCATATATTTT,CASMWQSSGNTIYF
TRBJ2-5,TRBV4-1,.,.,TGCGCCAGCAGCCAAGATGGAGGTCGGGAGACCCAGTACTTC,CASSQDGGRETQYF